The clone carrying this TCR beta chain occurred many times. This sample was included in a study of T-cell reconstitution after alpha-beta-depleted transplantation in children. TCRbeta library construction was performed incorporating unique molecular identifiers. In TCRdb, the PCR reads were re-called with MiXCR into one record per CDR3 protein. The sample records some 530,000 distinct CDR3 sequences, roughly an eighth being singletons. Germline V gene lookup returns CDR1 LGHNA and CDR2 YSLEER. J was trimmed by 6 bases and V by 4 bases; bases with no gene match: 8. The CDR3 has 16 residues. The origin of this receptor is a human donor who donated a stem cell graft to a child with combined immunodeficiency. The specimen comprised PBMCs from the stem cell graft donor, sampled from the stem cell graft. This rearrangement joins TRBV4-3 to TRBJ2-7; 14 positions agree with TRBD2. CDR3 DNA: TGCGCCAGCAGCCCGTCGGGACTAGCGGGAGTTGGCGAGCAGTACTTC. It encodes CASSPSGLAGVGEQYF.